The 20 T cell receptor beta chains given below trace back to one sample, sequenced in a study. Each CDR3 protein is one row after TCRdb ran MiXCR on the 5' RACE reads. The table includes about 42,000 distinct CDR3 sequences, about 29% detected once. Sequences were obtained from tumor-infiltrating memory CD4+ T cells sorted from the breast tumor. Subset here: memory CD4+ T cells, CD4+CD45RO+CD25-. Receptor source: a female donor with breast cancer.

The chain uses TRBV4-3 and TRBJ2-7; TRBD2 matches 13 bases. Per germline, CDR1 LGHNA and CDR2 YSLEER. The CDR3 extends over 16 amino acids. Germline trimming cut 4 bases from V and 2 bases from J; bases unmatched to any gene: 5. DNA of the CDR3: TGCGCCAGCAGCCGCGGACTAGCGGGAGATACCTACGAGCAGTACTTC. Its protein product is CASSRGLAGDTYEQYF.

At least ten counts were recorded for this clonotype. The J gene is TRBJ2-5, the V gene TRBV6-1; D might be TRBD1 (6 bases). CDR3 length: 11 amino acids. The V end lost 7 bases, the J end lost 9 bases, and 12 bases lay between the germline ends. Germline V gene lookup returns CDR1 MNHNS and CDR2 SASEGT. The CDR3 is CASNRGSAQYF. The CDR3 region has the DNA TGTGCCAGCAATAGGGGGTCGGCCCAGTACTTC.

The V and J genes are TRBV12-3 or TRBV12-4 and TRBJ1-1; D might be TRBD1 (5 bases). V lost 6 bases, J lost 4 bases, and 15 bases lay in between. The CDR3 has 14 residues. CDR3 sequence: CASSPAQGRTEAFF. For the CDR3, the DNA is TGTGCCAGCAGCCCGGCGCAGGGTCGCACTGAAGCTTTCTTT.

The chain combines TRBV7-2 with TRBJ2-7; perhaps TRBD1 as D (6 bases). The CDR3 extends over 14 amino acids. Trimming removed 5 bases from V and 4 bases from J, with 15 bases in between. The V gene's germline CDR1 is SGHTA and CDR2 FQGNSA. The CDR3 region has the DNA TGTGCCAGCAGCCCTAGGGGGAGTTGGTACGAGCAGTACTTC. It encodes CASSPRGSWYEQYF.

This clonotype was found many times. The chain uses TRBV3-1 and TRBJ1-5; no firm D call. Germline V gene sequence: CDR1 LGHDT, CDR2 YNNKEL (reference sequence). V was cut by 8 bases and J by 6 bases, with 11 bases left in between. The CDR3 is 12 amino acids. DNA of the CDR3: TGTGCCAGCGCGGAGGTTGGTCAGCCCCAGCATTTT. Its translation: CASAEVGQPQHF.

This clonotype was detected a few times. The J gene is TRBJ2-7, the V gene TRBV10-2, with 9 positions matching TRBD2. V trimming: 6 bases; J trimming: 1 base; junction bases outside the gene matches: 4. The CDR3 has 14 residues. Looked up from germline, CDR1 is WSHSY and CDR2 is SAAADI. CDR3 DNA sequence: TGCGCCAGCAGGGAAGCGGGAGGTTCCTACGAGCAGTACTTC. This codes for CASREAGGSYEQYF.

A note on this clonotype: At one of its ends the junction is not consistent with the germline gene, which may arise from a read error. The J gene is TRBJ2-2, the V gene TRBV5-1, with TRBD2 matching over 11 bases. The length of the CDR3 is 16 residues. CDR1 is SGHRS, CDR2 YFSETQ, per germline. The CDR3, as DNA: TGCGCCAGCAGCTTACTAGCGGGGGCCACCACCGGGGAGCCGTTTTTT. Encoded protein: CASSLLAGATTGEPFF.

The chain has TRBV9 and TRBJ2-3; D is uncertain. The germline V gene has CDR1 SGDLS and CDR2 YYNGEE. V gave up 3 bases and J gave up 1 base, with 15 bases separating them. This CDR3 is 16 amino acids long. The CDR3 coding sequence is TGTGCCAGCAGCGCCGGAACAGCCACTCGCACAGATACGCAGTATTTT. Its translation: CASSAGTATRTDTQYF.

Points on this clonotype: A much larger clone lies a single base off, so this may be a read error. This sequence joins TRBV7-3 and TRBJ2-1; 9 bases are shared with TRBD2. Germline values: CDR1 SGHTA, CDR2 FQGTGA. The CDR3 covers 14 residues. DNA of the CDR3: TGTGCCAGCAGCTGGGGCGGGAGGGACAATGAGCAGCTCTTC. This sequence encodes CASSWGGRDNEQLF.

This clonotype has a count of ten or more. This sequence joins TRBV29-1 and TRBJ1-5; D possibly corresponds to TRBD1 (6 bases). This CDR3 contains 13 residues. The germline V gene has CDR1 SQVTM and CDR2 ANQGSEA. V gave up 4 bases and J gave up 4 bases, with 11 bases separating them. The CDR3 loop reads CSVVDRLNQPQHF. CDR3 sequence (DNA): TGCAGCGTTGTGGACAGACTAAATCAGCCCCAGCATTTT.

The chain carries TRBV11-3 and TRBJ2-3; 7 bases match TRBD1. This CDR3 comprises 15 residues. The J segment lost 2 bases and the V segment lost 5 bases, leaving 7 bases of the junction unmatched. CDR1 is SGHNT and CDR2 is YENEEA in the germline V gene. The DNA for the CDR3 is TGTGCCAGCAGCCAGGGACAGTTGGACACAGATACGCAGTATTTT. Amino acids: CASSQGQLDTDTQYF.

This clonotype is categorized as medium-sized. This chain connects TRBV7-9 to TRBJ2-5, with 8 bases matching TRBD1. J gave up 5 bases and V 4 bases, and 3 bases lay outside the gene matches. This CDR3 comprises 13 residues. Germline CDR1 reads SEHNR; CDR2 reads FQNEAQ (reference sequence). The CDR3 protein is CASSSGQGETQYF. CDR3 coding DNA: TGTGCCAGCAGCTCCGGACAGGGCGAGACCCAGTACTTC. The full variable domain, in which reference TRBV7-9 and TRBJ2-5 provide the parts outside the CDR3, is DTGVSQNPRHKITKRGQNVTFRCDPISEHNRLYWYRQTLGQGPEFLTYFQNEAQLEKSRLLSDRFSAERPKGSFSTLEIQRTEQGDSAMYLCASSSGQGETQYFGPGTRLLVL.

This clonotype was seen a few times. The chain carries TRBV2 and TRBJ1-5, with D uncertain. Germline values: CDR1 SNHLY, CDR2 FYNNEI. V dropped 5 bases and J dropped 4 bases, with 12 bases sitting between them. The CDR3 is 14 amino acids. CDR3 nucleotides: TGTGCCAGCAGTAGGAGCCAGAATAATCAGCCCCAGCATTTT. Translation: CASSRSQNNQPQHF. Complete variable domain (other parts from reference TRBV2 and TRBJ1-5): EPEVTQTPSHQVTQMGQEVILRCVPISNHLYFYWYRQILGQKVEFLVSFYNNEISEKSEIFDDQFSVERPDGSNFTLKIRSTKLEDSAMYFCASSRSQNNQPQHFGDGTRLSIL.

The chain couples TRBV5-4 to TRBJ2-7; 7 nucleotides line up with TRBD2. This CDR3 contains 14 residues. With 4 bases clipped from V and 1 base from J, the junction kept 5 bases outside the gene matches. Germline CDR1 reads SGHNT; CDR2 reads YYREEE (reference sequence). CDR3 bases: TGTGCCAGCAGCCGGGACTACGAATCCTACGAGCAGTACTTC. Translating it yields CASSRDYESYEQYF.

This clonotype was seen only a few times. The chain is built from TRBV5-1 and TRBJ1-2, with no clear D. CDR3 length equals 14 residues. Between the trimmed V and J ends, which lost 0 bases and 5 bases, there was a span of 11 bases. Per germline, CDR1 SGHRS and CDR2 YFSETQ. The CDR3 DNA reads TGCGCCAGCAGCTTGGCCTGGAATGATTATGGCTACACCTTC. Amino acid sequence: CASSLAWNDYGYTF.

J is TRBJ2-5 and V is TRBV7-2; 8 nucleotides agree with TRBD1. The CDR3 contains 14 residues. V dropped 4 bases and J dropped 5; count of bases not matched to a gene: 6. The V gene's germline CDR1 is SGHTA and CDR2 FQGNSA. The CDR3 loop reads CASSSNRGKETQYF. CDR3 DNA: TGTGCCAGCAGCTCTAACAGGGGGAAGGAGACCCAGTACTTC.

Only a few counts were recorded for this clonotype. The chain links TRBV7-9 to TRBJ1-2; 7 bases align to TRBD1. V gave up 6 bases and J gave up 4 bases; unmatched junction bases: 5. Germline V gene lookup returns CDR1 SEHNR and CDR2 FQNEAQ (reference sequence). CDR3 length: 13 amino acids. The DNA of the CDR3 is TGTGCCAGCAGTTTCGGGACAGTCTATGGCTACACCTTC. Its protein is CASSFGTVYGYTF.

CDR3 region: CASSLSTWGEQFF. Written as DNA, the CDR3 is TGCGCCAGCAGCCTCTCCACATGGGGTGAGCAGTTCTTC. The chain combines TRBV4-1 with TRBJ2-1; D is unresolved. The CDR3 consists of 13 residues. Trimming took 4 bases from V and 9 from J, leaving 13 bases between them. CDR1 and CDR2 from the germline V gene are MGHRA and YSYEKL.

With respect to this clonotype: At one end, the junction sequence differs from germline, possibly due to a read error. This chain uses TRBV7-9 with TRBJ1-1; 8 positions match TRBD1. The CDR3 totals 12 residues. Germline V gene lookup returns CDR1 SEHNR and CDR2 FQNEAQ (reference sequence). The CDR3 DNA reads TGTGTCAGCAGCATACAGGGGGCTGAAGCTTTCTTT. Amino acids: CVSSIQGAEAFF.

Turning to this clonotype: A much larger clone lies one base from this, so it may be a read error. The CDR3 end shows no conserved phenylalanine or tryptophan, and so a read error is likely. The chain couples TRBV5-1 to TRBJ2-3; 7 positions agree with TRBD1. The CDR3 length is 14 residues. The germline V gene has CDR1 SGHRS and CDR2 YFSETQ. Trimming at V came to 4 bases and at J to 2 bases, leaving 4 bases not matched to a gene. In DNA, the CDR3 is TGCGCCAGCAGCAGGGGACAGAACACAGATACGCAGTATCTT. This gives the protein CASSRGQNTDTQYL.